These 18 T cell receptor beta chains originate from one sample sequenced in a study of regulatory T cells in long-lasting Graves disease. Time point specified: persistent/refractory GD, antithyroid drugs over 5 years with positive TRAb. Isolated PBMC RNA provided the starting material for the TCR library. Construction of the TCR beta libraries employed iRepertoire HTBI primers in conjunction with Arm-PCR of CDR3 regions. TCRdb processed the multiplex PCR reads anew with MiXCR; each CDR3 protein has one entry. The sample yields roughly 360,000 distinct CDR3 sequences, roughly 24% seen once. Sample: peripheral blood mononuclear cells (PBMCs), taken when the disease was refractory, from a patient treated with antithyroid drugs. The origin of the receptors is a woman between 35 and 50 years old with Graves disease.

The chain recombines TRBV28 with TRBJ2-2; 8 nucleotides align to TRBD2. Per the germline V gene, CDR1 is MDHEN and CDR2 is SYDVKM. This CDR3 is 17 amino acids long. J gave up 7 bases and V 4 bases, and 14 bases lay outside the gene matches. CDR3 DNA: TGTGCCAGCAGTTCCTATAGCGGGACCCCTTTGGGCGGGGAGCTGTTTTTT. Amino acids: CASSSYSGTPLGGELFF.

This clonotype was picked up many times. The CDR3 nucleotides read TGTGCCAGCAGTGCCCTCTTCGAGCAGTACTTC. This gives the protein CASSALFEQYF. The V call is TRBV12-3 or TRBV12-4, the J call TRBJ2-7, with D uncertain. The CDR3 covers 11 residues. V was cut by 5 bases and J by 6 bases, with 8 bases left in between.

CDR3 loop: CASSLAYYGGTGFIEQYF. The CDR3 DNA sequence: TGTGCCAGCAGCTTAGCGTATTACGGCGGGACAGGGTTTATCGAGCAGTACTTC. This chain joins TRBV7-6 and TRBJ2-7; 9 bases map to TRBD1. Germline V CDR1 and CDR2: SGHVS, FNYEAQ. The CDR3 extends over 18 amino acids. J lost 6 bases, V lost 0 bases, and 15 bases had no gene match.

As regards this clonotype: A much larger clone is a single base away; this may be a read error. The CDR3 bases are TGTGCCAGCAGCAGCGGGATGGAAGAGACCCAGTACTTC. This sequence encodes CASSSGMEETQYF. This chain links TRBV7-2 with TRBJ2-5; 7 nucleotides agree with TRBD2. Per the germline V gene, CDR1 is SGHTA and CDR2 is FQGNSA. The ends lost 5 bases at V and 3 bases at J; junction bases unmatched: 3. The CDR3 sequence is 13 residues long.

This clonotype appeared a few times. CDR3 in amino acids: CASSSPVGGAGQTQYF. CDR3 coding DNA: TGTGCCAGCTCCTCTCCGGTGGGGGGAGCCGGACAGACCCAGTACTTC. This chain links TRBV13 with TRBJ2-5; D may be TRBD2 (6 bases). V was pared by 8 bases and J by 6 bases, with 25 bases between. CDR1 PRHDT and CDR2 FYEKMQ come from the germline V gene (reference sequence). The CDR3 loop spans 16 amino acids.

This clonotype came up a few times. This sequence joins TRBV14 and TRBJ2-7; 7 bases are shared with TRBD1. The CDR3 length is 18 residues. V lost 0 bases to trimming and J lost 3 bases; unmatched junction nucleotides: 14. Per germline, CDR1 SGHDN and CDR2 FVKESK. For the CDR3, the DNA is TGTGCCAGCAGCCAAGATAAGGGACAGAGTGTCTTGGACTACGAGCAGTACTTC. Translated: CASSQDKGQSVLDYEQYF. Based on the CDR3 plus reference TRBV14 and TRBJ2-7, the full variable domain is EAGVTQFPSHSVIEKGQTVTLRCDPISGHDNLYWYRRVMGKEIKFLLHFVKESKQDESGMPNNRFLAERTGGTYSTLKVQPAELEDSGVYFCASSQDKGQSVLDYEQYFGPGTRLTVT.

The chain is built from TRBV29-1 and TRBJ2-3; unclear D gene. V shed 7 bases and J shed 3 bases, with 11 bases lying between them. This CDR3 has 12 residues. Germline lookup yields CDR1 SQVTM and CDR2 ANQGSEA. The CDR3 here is CSGEIRTDTQYF. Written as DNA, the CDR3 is TGCAGCGGCGAGATTCGAACAGATACGCAGTATTTT.

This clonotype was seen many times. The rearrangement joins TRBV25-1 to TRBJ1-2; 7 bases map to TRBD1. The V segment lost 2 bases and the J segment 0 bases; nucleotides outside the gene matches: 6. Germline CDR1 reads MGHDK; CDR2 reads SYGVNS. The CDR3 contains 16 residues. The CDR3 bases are TGTGCCAGCAGTGAAGGTTTGGGGACAGCTAACTATGGCTACACCTTC. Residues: CASSEGLGTANYGYTF.

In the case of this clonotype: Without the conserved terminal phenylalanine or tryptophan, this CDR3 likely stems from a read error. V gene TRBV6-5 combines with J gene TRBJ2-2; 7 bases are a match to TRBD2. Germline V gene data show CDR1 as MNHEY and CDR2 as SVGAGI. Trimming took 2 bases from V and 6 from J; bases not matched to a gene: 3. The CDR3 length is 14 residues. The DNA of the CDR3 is TGTGCCAGCAGTTACCTCGCGGGAGCCGGGGAGCTGTTTCTT. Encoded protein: CASSYLAGAGELFL.

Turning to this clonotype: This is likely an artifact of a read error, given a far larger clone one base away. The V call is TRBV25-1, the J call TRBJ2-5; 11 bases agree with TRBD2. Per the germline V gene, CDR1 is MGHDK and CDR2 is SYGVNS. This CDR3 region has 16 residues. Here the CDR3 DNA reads TGTGCCAGCAGTTCCCCGGGACTAGCGGACCAAGAGACCCAGTGCTTC. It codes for CASSSPGLADQETQCF. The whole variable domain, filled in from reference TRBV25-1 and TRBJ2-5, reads EADIYQTPRYLVIGTGKKITLECSQTMGHDKMYWYQQDPGMELHLIHYSYGVNSTEKGDLSSESTVSRIRTEHFPLTLESARPSHTSQYLCASSSPGLADQETQCFGPGTRLLVL.

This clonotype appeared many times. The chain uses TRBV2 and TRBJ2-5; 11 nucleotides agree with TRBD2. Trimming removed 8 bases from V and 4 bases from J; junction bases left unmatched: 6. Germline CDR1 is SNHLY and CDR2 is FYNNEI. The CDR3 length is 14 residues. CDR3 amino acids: CASGRLAGGETQYF. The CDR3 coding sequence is TGTGCCAGCGGTAGGCTAGCGGGAGGAGAGACCCAGTACTTC.

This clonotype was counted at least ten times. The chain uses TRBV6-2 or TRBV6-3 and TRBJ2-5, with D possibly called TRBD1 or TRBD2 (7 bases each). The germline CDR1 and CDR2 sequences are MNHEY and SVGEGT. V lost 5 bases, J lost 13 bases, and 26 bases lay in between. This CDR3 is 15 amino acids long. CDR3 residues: CASSERGGGARRGYF. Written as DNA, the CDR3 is TGTGCCAGCAGTGAAAGGGGAGGGGGCGCGAGAAGAGGGTACTTC.

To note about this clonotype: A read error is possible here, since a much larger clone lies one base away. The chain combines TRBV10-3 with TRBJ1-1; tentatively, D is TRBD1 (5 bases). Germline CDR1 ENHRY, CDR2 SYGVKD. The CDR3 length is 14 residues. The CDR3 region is CAISLDTSNTEASF. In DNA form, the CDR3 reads TGTGCCATCAGCCTGGACACCTCGAACACTGAAGCTTCCTTT.

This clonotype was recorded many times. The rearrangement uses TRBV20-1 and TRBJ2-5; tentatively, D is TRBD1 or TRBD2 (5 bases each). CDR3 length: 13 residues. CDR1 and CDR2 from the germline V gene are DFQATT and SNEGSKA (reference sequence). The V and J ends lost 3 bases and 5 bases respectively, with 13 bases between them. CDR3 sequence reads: CSASTPGTETQYF. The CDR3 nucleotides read TGCAGTGCTAGCACGCCAGGGACGGAGACCCAGTACTTC.

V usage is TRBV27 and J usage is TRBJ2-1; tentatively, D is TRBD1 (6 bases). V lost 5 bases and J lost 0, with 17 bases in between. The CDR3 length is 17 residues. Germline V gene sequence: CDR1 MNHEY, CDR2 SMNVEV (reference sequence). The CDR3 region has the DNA TGTGCCAGCAGTCCGGGACACCAACCGAGCTCCTACAATGAGCAGTTCTTC. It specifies CASSPGHQPSSYNEQFF.

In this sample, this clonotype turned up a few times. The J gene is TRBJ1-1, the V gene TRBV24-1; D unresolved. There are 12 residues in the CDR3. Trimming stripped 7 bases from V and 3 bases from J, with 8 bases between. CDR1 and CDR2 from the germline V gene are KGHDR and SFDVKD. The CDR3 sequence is CATRAADTEAFF. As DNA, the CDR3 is TGTGCCACCAGGGCAGCTGACACTGAAGCTTTCTTT.

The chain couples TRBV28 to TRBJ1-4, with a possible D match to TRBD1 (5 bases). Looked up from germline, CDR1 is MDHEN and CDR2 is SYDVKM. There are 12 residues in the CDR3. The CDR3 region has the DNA TGTGCGCTGGGGGGAGTAGGTGAAAAACTGTTTTTT. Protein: CALGGVGEKLFF.

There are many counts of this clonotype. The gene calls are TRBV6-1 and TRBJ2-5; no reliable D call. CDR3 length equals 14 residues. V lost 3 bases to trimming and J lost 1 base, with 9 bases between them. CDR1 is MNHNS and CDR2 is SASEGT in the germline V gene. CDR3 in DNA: TGTGCCAGCAGTGAGGCGAGGATCCAAGAGACCCAGTACTTC. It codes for CASSEARIQETQYF.